Sequencing of this T cell receptor beta chain was carried out in a study of regulatory T cells in long-lasting Graves disease. Sequencing libraries for TCR beta were prepared with iRepertoire HTBI primers and Arm-PCR of CDR3 regions. TCRdb processed the multiplex PCR reads anew with MiXCR; each CDR3 protein has one entry. The sample holds about 420,000 distinct CDR3 sequences, less than 25% seen once. Note on this clonotype: Antigen: not known.

Germline V gene data show CDR1 as MNHNS and CDR2 as SASEGT. The CDR3 has 16 amino acids. After removal of 7 bases from V and 4 bases from J, the junction contained 8 bases not matched to a gene. The sample's time point: persistent/refractory GD, antithyroid drugs over 5 years with positive TRAb. The authors made the TCR library using RNA they extracted from PBMCs. Study outcomes and limitations: Accuracy was perhaps lowered by the small sample size.

The material was peripheral blood mononuclear cells (PBMCs), obtained when the disease was refractory, from a patient treated with antithyroid drugs. The clonotype comes from a female donor with Graves disease. The chain uses TRBV6-1 and TRBJ2-5, with TRBD2 identical over 14 bases. As DNA, the CDR3 is TGTGCCAGCATCGCGACTAGCGGGAGGGCAAGAGAGACCCAGTACTTC. Its protein is CASIATSGRARETQYF.